Included here is one T cell receptor beta chain sequence, with context. Antigen unknown. Here immunoSEQ multiplex PCR was the method, and the copy in TCRdb shows in-frame clones only, minus some. The sample gives 150,000 to 180,000 clones, roughly nine tenths of which show up once; 5% to 6% is in the top ten. Trimming took 6 bases from V and 3 from J, leaving 9 bases between them. CDR3 length: 14 amino acids. CDR1 MRHNA and CDR2 SNTAGT come from the germline V gene. The data stem from a study of T cell responses to AZD1222 COVID-19 vaccine. Study outcomes and limitations: The CD4 TCRs associated with vaccination extended across spike and predominated at 160-218 and 743-854. At study baseline, merely six AZD1222 recipients were seropositive.

The chain uses TRBV6-4 and TRBJ1-6, with D maybe TRBD1 (6 bases). This clonotype was sampled from an adult in good health. Sequenced here: peripheral blood, sampled on day 0 of MenACWY control vaccination. The CDR3 DNA reads as TGTGCCAGCAGGGACAGCGACTATAATTCACCCCTCCACTTT. Amino acid sequence: CASRDSDYNSPLHF.